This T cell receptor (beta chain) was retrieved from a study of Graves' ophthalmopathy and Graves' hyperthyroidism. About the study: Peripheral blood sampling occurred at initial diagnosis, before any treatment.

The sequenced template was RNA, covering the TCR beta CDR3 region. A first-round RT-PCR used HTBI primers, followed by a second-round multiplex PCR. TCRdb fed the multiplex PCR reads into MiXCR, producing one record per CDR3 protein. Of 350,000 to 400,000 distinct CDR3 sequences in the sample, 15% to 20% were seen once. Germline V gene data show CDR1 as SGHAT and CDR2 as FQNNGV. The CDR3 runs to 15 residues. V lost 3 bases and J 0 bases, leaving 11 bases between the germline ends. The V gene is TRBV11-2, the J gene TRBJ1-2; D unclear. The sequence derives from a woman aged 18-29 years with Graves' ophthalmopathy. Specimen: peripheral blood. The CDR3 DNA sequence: TGTGCCAGCAGCTTCTCCCCGACATCTAACTATGGCTACACCTTC. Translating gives CASSFSPTSNYGYTF.